Presented here are 18 T cell receptor beta chains from one specimen sequenced in a study of neoadjuvant nivolumab and ipilimumab in lung cancer. Repertoires were generated with immunoSEQ multiplex PCR, while TCRdb's copy carries only in-frame clones and drops some. The sample lists about 17,000 clones, less than 85% occurring once. This material consisted of tumor tissue, taken after neoadjuvant nivolumab, alone or with ipilimumab, at or shortly before surgery. These receptors were collected from an adult with non-small cell lung cancer.

The chain recombines TRBV29-1 with TRBJ2-7, with TRBD1 identical over 10 bases. CDR1 and CDR2 (germline): SQVTM, ANQGSEA. CDR3 size: 14 residues. The junction had 5 bases not matched to a gene; V was cut back by 3 bases and J by 3 bases. The CDR3 here is CSVELGQGFYEQYF. As DNA, the CDR3 is TGCAGCGTTGAGCTGGGACAGGGGTTCTACGAGCAGTACTTC.

This chain connects TRBV5-1 to TRBJ2-1, with TRBD1 matching over 7 bases. V gave up 0 bases and J gave up 0 bases; unmatched junction bases: 3. The CDR3 has 16 amino acids. CDR1 is SGHRS and CDR2 is YFSETQ in the germline V gene. CDR3 sequence (DNA): TGCGCCAGCAGCTTGGCCGGGGACAGCTCCTACAATGAGCAGTTCTTC. As protein: CASSLAGDSSYNEQFF.

The chain employs TRBV7-3 and TRBJ2-5; TRBD2 matches at 7 bases. In germline, CDR1 is SGHTA, CDR2 FQGTGA. The CDR3 covers 15 residues. Germline trimming cut 5 bases from V and 4 bases from J; bases unmatched to any gene: 10. CDR3 in DNA: TGTGCCAGCAGCCTAGGGGAGGGGAGGGCAGAGACCCAGTACTTC. It codes for CASSLGEGRAETQYF.

This chain joins TRBV5-6 and TRBJ1-6, with D unclear. V was clipped by 2 bases and J by 0 bases, with 6 bases between them. Germline lookup yields CDR1 SGHDT and CDR2 YYEEEE. CDR3 size: 15 residues. This CDR3 reads CASSFVSSYNSPLHF. The CDR3 DNA is TGTGCCAGCAGCTTCGTTAGCTCCTATAATTCACCCCTCCACTTT.

The chain recombines TRBV11-2 with TRBJ2-5, with TRBD2 identical over 9 bases. Trimming cost V 2 bases and J 5 bases; bases outside gene matches: 12. CDR1 and CDR2 from the germline V gene are SGHAT and FQNNGV. The CDR3 length is 17 residues. The CDR3 sequence is CASSLFGSGGRKETQYF. The CDR3 bases are TGTGCCAGCAGCTTATTCGGTAGCGGGGGAAGAAAGGAGACCCAGTACTTC.

This clone occurred a few times. The J gene is TRBJ2-3, the V gene TRBV7-9, with D unresolved. The V and J ends lost 5 bases and 2 bases respectively, with 14 bases between them. The length of the CDR3 is 15 residues. Germline V CDR1 and CDR2: SEHNR, FQNEAQ (reference sequence). The CDR3 bases are TGTGCCAGCAGCCACCTAAAAGGTCCCACAGATACGCAGTATTTT. It encodes CASSHLKGPTDTQYF. The whole variable domain, remainder taken from reference TRBV7-9 and TRBJ2-3, is DTGVSQNPRHKITKRGQNVTFRCDPISEHNRLYWYRQTLGQGPEFLTYFQNEAQLEKSRLLSDRFSAERPKGSFSTLEIQRTEQGDSAMYLCASSHLKGPTDTQYFGPGTRLTVL.

J is TRBJ2-7 and V is TRBV6-5; D is unclear. Germline loops: CDR1 MNHEY, CDR2 SVGAGI. Trimming pared 2 bases from V and 6 bases from J, leaving 8 bases between. The CDR3 is made up of 12 amino acids. CDR3 in amino acids: CASSYRMGEQYF. CDR3 coding DNA: TGTGCCAGCAGTTACCGTATGGGCGAGCAGTACTTC.

This rearrangement joins TRBV7-9 to TRBJ1-5; no reliable D call. The CDR3 loop spans 14 amino acids. Trimming cost V 3 bases and J 5 bases, with 11 bases left between them. Germline loops: CDR1 SEHNR, CDR2 FQNEAQ (reference sequence). The CDR3 here is CASSLMGADQPQHF. The CDR3 nucleotides read TGTGCCAGCAGCTTGATGGGCGCCGATCAGCCCCAGCATTTT. Looking up the rest from reference TRBV7-9 and TRBJ1-5 gives the full variable domain: DTGVSQNPRHKITKRGQNVTFRCDPISEHNRLYWYRQTLGQGPEFLTYFQNEAQLEKSRLLSDRFSAERPKGSFSTLEIQRTEQGDSAMYLCASSLMGADQPQHFGDGTRLSIL.

Only a few counts were recorded for this clone. The genes are TRBV2 and TRBJ1-1; D is uncertain. V was shortened by 3 bases and J by 10 bases, with 12 bases between the two germline ends. The CDR3 runs 12 residues. The germline gives CDR1 SNHLY, CDR2 FYNNEI. The CDR3 sequence: CASSEGLPRAFF. The CDR3 DNA is TGTGCCAGCAGTGAGGGTCTTCCCCGAGCTTTCTTT.

The V call is TRBV5-6, the J call TRBJ2-7; 11 bases agree with TRBD2. CDR1 SGHDT and CDR2 YYEEEE come from the germline V gene. The V segment lost 4 bases and the J segment 0 bases; nucleotides outside the gene matches: 6. The CDR3 extends over 16 amino acids. In DNA, the CDR3 is TGTGCCAGCAGCATTGTACTAGCGGGGGACTCCTACGAGCAGTACTTC. Translation gives CASSIVLAGDSYEQYF.

The chain uses TRBV6-1 and TRBJ1-3; D gene unclear. The CDR3 runs 16 residues. Trimming removed 4 bases at V and 0 bases at J, with 13 bases between. The germline V gene has CDR1 MNHNS and CDR2 SASEGT. The CDR3 DNA reads TGTGCCAGCAGTGTAAGCCGACTGGACTCTGGAAACACCATATATTTT. Translating gives CASSVSRLDSGNTIYF.

The chain joins TRBV6-5 to TRBJ1-2; TRBD1 agrees at 9 bases. The germline V gene has CDR1 MNHEY and CDR2 SVGAGI. Unmatched junction bases numbered 12, after V lost 10 bases and J lost 6 bases. This CDR3 spans 14 amino acids. CDR3 loop: CATTSRGDRDGYTF. The CDR3, as DNA: TGTGCCACCACCAGCCGGGGGGACAGGGATGGCTACACCTTC.

This clone has only one observation. J is TRBJ2-3 and V is TRBV30; TRBD2 agrees at 8 bases. CDR3 length equals 15 residues. CDR1 and CDR2 (germline): GTSNPN, SVGIG (reference sequence). The V and J ends lost 2 bases and 3 bases, in that order; junction bases with no gene match: 7. The CDR3 here is CAWSPGLGMTDTQYF. CDR3 bases: TGTGCCTGGAGTCCGGGACTAGGAATGACAGATACGCAGTATTTT.

J is TRBJ1-2 and V is TRBV4-3; 9 bases line up with TRBD1. This CDR3 region has 12 residues. V dropped 8 bases and J dropped 8; count of bases not matched to a gene: 6. The germline V gene has CDR1 LGHNA and CDR2 YSLEER. The CDR3 DNA reads as TGCGCCAGCGGCGGACAGGGGTACGGCTACACCTTC. Protein sequence: CASGGQGYGYTF.

The chain employs TRBV6-1 and TRBJ1-6, with D possibly matching TRBD1 (5 bases). The CDR3 runs to 14 residues. CDR1 and CDR2 from the germline V gene are MNHNS and SASEGT. V was cut by 7 bases and J by 5 bases, with 12 bases left in between. The CDR3 loop is CASNEGPNNSPLHF. The CDR3 bases are TGTGCCAGCAACGAGGGGCCCAATAATTCACCCCTCCACTTT.

This chain uses TRBV5-1 with TRBJ2-5; 9 bases are a match to TRBD1. This CDR3 region has 16 residues. Germline CDR1 and CDR2: SGHRS and YFSETQ. V trimming: 1 base; J trimming: 1 base; junction bases outside the gene matches: 5. CDR3 sequence: CASSLLGTGTQETQYF. The DNA of the CDR3 is TGCGCCAGCAGCTTGCTGGGGACAGGGACCCAAGAGACCCAGTACTTC.

The rearrangement uses TRBV5-1 and TRBJ2-1; D not resolved. Trimming stripped 0 bases from V and 5 bases from J, with 9 bases between. From germline, CDR1 is SGHRS and CDR2 YFSETQ. The CDR3 has 14 amino acids. CDR3 nucleotide sequence: TGCGCCAGCAGCTTGGGGTCCATAAACAATGAGCAGTTCTTC. It translates to CASSLGSINNEQFF. The whole variable domain, remainder taken from reference TRBV5-1 and TRBJ2-1, is KAGVTQTPRYLIKTRGQQVTLSCSPISGHRSVSWYQQTPGQGLQFLFEYFSETQRNKGNFPGRFSGRQFSNSRSEMNVSTLELGDSALYLCASSLGSINNEQFFGPGTRLTVL.

This chain connects TRBV19 to TRBJ1-2, with D possibly matching TRBD1 (5 bases). V was pared by 7 bases and J by 1 base, with 19 bases between. The CDR3 spans 16 residues. Per the germline V gene, CDR1 is LNHDA and CDR2 is SQIVND (reference sequence). CDR3 loop: CASTPGRSLFNYGYTF. CDR3 bases: TGTGCCAGTACCCCGGGACGCTCACTTTTTAACTATGGCTACACCTTC.